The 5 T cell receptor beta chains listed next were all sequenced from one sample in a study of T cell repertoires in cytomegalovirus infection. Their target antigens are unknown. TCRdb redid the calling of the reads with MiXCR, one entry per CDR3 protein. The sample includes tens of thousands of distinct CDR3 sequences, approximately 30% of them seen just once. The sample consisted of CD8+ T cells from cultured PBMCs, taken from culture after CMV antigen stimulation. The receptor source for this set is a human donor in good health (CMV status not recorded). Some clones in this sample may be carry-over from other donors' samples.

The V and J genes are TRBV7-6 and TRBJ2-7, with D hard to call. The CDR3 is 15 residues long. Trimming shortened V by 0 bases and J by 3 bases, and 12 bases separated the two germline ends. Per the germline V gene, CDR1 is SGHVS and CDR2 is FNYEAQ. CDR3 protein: CASSLAHLGDYEQYF. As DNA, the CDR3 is TGTGCCAGCAGCTTAGCTCACCTTGGAGACTACGAGCAGTACTTC.

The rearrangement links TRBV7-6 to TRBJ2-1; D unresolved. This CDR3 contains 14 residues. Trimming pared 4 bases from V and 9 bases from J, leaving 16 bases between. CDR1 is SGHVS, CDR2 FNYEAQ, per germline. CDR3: CASSSPPGEAEQFF. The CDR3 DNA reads TGTGCCAGCAGCTCCCCCCCGGGCGAAGCTGAGCAGTTCTTC.

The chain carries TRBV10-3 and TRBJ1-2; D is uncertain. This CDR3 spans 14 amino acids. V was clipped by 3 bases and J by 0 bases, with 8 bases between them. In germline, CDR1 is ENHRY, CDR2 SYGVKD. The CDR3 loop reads CAISDRESNYGYTF. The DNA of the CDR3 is TGTGCCATCAGTGACCGGGAATCTAACTATGGCTACACCTTC.

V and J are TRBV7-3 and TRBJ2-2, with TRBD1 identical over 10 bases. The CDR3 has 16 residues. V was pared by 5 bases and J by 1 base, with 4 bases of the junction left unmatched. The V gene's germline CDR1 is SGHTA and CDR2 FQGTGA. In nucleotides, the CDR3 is TGTGCCAGCAGCACGACAGGGGGCGGGAACACCGGGGAGCTGTTTTTT. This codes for CASSTTGGGNTGELFF.

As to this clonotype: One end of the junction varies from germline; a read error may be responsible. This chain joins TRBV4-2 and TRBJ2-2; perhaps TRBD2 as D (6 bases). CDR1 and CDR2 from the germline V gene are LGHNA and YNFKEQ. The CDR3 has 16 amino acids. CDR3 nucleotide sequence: TGTGTCAGCAGCCAAGATTACTCGGGGGACACCGGGGAGCTGTTTTTT. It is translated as CVSSQDYSGDTGELFF.